The present T cell receptor (beta chain) was sequenced within a study of T cell changes during pregnancy in multiple sclerosis. TCRdb keeps only in-frame clones here, not all; method: immunoSEQ multiplex PCR. Counted here are roughly 51,000 clones, roughly 94% occurring once; the ten biggest clones make up around 5%. CDR1 MNHEY and CDR2 SMNVEV come from the germline V gene (reference sequence). Trimming left V 2 bases short and J 5 bases short, with 7 bases between. This CDR3 contains 13 residues. Sequencing was performed on CD8+ T cells from peripheral blood mononuclear cells, taken before pregnancy. The TCR comes from a female donor with multiple sclerosis, enrolled in a pregnancy study. The chain joins TRBV27 to TRBJ2-1; D is undetermined. CDR3 amino acids: CASSLGPHNEQFF. The CDR3, as DNA: TGTGCCAGCAGTTTAGGGCCCCACAATGAGCAGTTCTTC.